The present entry profiles one TCR beta chain with its context. The antigen it binds to is not known. No qualities accompany the bases; no much larger clone lies one base away. Relative to germline, V is missing 5 bases and J is missing 6 bases, with 11 bases of the junction outside any gene match. From the cysteine through the phenylalanine, the CDR3 covers 16 amino acids. Here the CDR3 DNA is all that survives: 48 bases in frame from base 1. The germline V gene gives CDR1 as SGHNT and CDR2 as YENEEA. This sample is part of a study of response to subunit inactivated influenza vaccine (dated by TCRdb to the late 2010s). Notes on the research overall: To follow how T cells responded to a trivalent subunit inactivated influenza vaccine, the researchers relied on deep quantitative profiling of the T cell receptor repertoire.

The study at large found these results: It was suggested by the authors that each seasonal influenza vaccination may recruit only a limited number of new T cells.

Libraries were made using RT-PCR. For sequencing, an Illumina HiSeq 2500 was employed. Using fastp at Q25 and MiXCR, TCRdb reprocessed the public reads and kept productive beta chains. Duplicate CDR3 protein sequences are folded into a single record with the most common DNA and genes. Recorded for this sample are approximately 290,000 distinct CDR3 sequences; approximately 20% of them occurred a single time. The ten largest clones add up to approximately 10% of the sample. The specimen was PBMCs from blood, collected 21 months after vaccination. The source is a man aged 50 to 69 who received an inactivated influenza vaccine. Donor details come from another sample of the same person, matched by shared clones. Recombination joined TRBV11-3 with TRBJ2-1, with 9 bases aligning to TRBD2. At the DNA level, the sequence is TGTGCCAGCAGCGCAACCGGGACTAGCCCCAGCAATGAGCAGTTCTTC. Its protein reads: CASSATGTSPSNEQFF.